This TCR beta chain was captured in a study of glioma-infiltrating T cells after dendritic cell vaccination. V was pared by 0 bases and J by 6 bases, with 6 bases of the junction left unmatched. CDR1 SGHTA and CDR2 FQGNSA come from the germline V gene. CDR3 size: 17 residues. There are many counts of this clone. Sequencing used immunoSEQ multiplex PCR; TCRdb keeps in-frame clones, though not all of them. The sample lists over 55,000 clones; about 86% were seen once. Specified time point: after dendritic cell vaccination, including at tumor progression/relapse. This sequence joins TRBV7-2 and TRBJ1-3; 12 nucleotides agree with TRBD1. The source was blood, collected after dendritic cell vaccination. The sequence was collected from a human donor with glioblastoma. CDR3 nucleotide sequence: TGTGCCAGCAGCTTAGCGTCGGGGACAGGGGGCGAAAACACCATATATTTT. Translating gives CASSLASGTGGENTIYF. Looking up the rest from reference TRBV7-2 and TRBJ1-3 gives the full variable domain: GAGVSQSPSNKVTEKGKDVELRCDPISGHTALYWYRQSLGQGLEFLIYFQGNSAPDKSGLPSDRFSAERTGGSVSTLTIQRTQQEDSAVYLCASSLASGTGGENTIYFGEGSWLTVV.